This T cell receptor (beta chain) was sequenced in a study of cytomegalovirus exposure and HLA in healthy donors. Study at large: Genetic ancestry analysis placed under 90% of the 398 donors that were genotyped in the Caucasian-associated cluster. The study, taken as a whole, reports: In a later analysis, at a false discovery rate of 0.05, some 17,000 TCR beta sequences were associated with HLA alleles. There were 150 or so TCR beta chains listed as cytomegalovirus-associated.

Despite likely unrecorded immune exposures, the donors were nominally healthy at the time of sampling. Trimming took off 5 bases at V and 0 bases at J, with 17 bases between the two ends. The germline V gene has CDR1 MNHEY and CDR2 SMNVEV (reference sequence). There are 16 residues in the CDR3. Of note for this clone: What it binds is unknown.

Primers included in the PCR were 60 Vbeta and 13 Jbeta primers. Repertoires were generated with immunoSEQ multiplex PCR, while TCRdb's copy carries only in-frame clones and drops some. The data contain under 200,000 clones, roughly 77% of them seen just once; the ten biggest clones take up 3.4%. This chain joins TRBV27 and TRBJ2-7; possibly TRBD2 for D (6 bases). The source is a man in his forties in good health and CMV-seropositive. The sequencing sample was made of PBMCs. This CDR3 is CASSVDPSSVSYEQYF. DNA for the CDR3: TGTGCCAGCAGTGTAGATCCCTCTAGCGTCTCCTACGAGCAGTACTTC.